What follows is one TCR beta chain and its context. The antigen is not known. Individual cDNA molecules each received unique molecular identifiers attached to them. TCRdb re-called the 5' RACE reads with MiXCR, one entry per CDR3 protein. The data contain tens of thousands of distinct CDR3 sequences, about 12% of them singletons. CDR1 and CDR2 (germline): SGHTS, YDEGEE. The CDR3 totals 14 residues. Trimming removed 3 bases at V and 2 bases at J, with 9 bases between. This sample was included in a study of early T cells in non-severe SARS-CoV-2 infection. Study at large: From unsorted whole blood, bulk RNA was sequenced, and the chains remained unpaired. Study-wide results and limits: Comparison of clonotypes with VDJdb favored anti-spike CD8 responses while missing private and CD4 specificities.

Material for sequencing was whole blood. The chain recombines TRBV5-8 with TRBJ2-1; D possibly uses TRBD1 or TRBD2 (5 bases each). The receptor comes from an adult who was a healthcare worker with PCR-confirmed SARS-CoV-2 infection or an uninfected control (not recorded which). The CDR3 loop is CASSWDGAYNEQFF. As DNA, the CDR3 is TGTGCCAGCAGCTGGGACGGGGCCTACAATGAGCAGTTCTTC.